Presented here are 6 T cell receptor beta chains from one specimen sequenced in a study of shared clonotypes between healthy human individuals. Some clones are missing from TCRdb's copy, which holds only in-frame ones; the method was immunoSEQ multiplex PCR. This sample has some 450,000 clones, with about 74% found just once. Source material: PBMCs. All receptors come from a woman aged 35 to 49 in good health. Some clones in this sample may be carry-over from other donors' samples.

The rearrangement links TRBV9 to TRBJ1-2, with D maybe TRBD1 (6 bases). The CDR3 length is 15 residues. Trimming took off 4 bases at V and 0 bases at J, with 13 bases between the two ends. Looked up from germline, CDR1 is SGDLS and CDR2 is YYNGEE. The CDR3 DNA reads TGTGCCAGCAGCACCCGGGACACCTCTAACTATGGCTACACCTTC. Protein: CASSTRDTSNYGYTF.

To note about this clone: Other DNA sequences from this sample encode an identical CDR3 as well. Here the CDR3 reads CASSLGQNTGELFF. CDR3 nucleotides: TGTGCCAGCAGCCTCGGCCAGAACACCGGGGAGCTGTTTTTT. The J gene is TRBJ2-2, the V gene TRBV11-1; D ambiguous. This CDR3 region has 14 residues. V lost 5 bases and J 1 base, leaving 8 bases between the germline ends. The germline CDR1 and CDR2 sequences are SGHAT and FQDESV (reference sequence). The full variable domain, completed using reference TRBV11-1 and TRBJ2-2, is EAEVAQSPRYKITEKSQAVAFWCDPISGHATLYWYRQILGQGPELLVQFQDESVVDDSQLPKDRFSAERLKGVDSTLKIQPAELGDSAMYLCASSLGQNTGELFFGEGSRLTVL.

To note about this clone: Given a much more abundant clone one base away, this may be a read error. This chain uses TRBV7-6 with TRBJ1-1; a possible D gene is TRBD1 (6 bases). Trimming removed 5 bases from V and 4 bases from J, with 11 bases in between. The CDR3 is made up of 13 amino acids. Germline CDR1 reads SGHVS; CDR2 reads FNYEAQ. The CDR3 spells CASSPGQSTEAFF. The CDR3 DNA reads as TGTGCCAGCAGCCCCGGACAGAGCACTGAAGCTTTCTTT.

Remarks on this clone: Just one base apart from a much larger clone, this may be a read error. This rearrangement joins TRBV7-8 to TRBJ2-7; D gene uncertain. CDR1 and CDR2 (germline): SGHVS, FQNEAQ. The CDR3 is 15 residues long. The germline V and J ends were trimmed by 1 base and 0 bases, with 10 bases remaining between them. CDR3 sequence reads: CASSLGGPSSYEQYF. The CDR3 DNA sequence: TGTGCCAGCAGCTTAGGTGGCCCCAGCTCCTACGAGCAGTACTTC.

V usage is TRBV11-3 and J usage is TRBJ2-7; TRBD1 agrees at 7 bases. CDR1 SGHNT and CDR2 YENEEA come from the germline V gene. The CDR3 is 14 residues long. The V gene end was trimmed by 5 bases and the J gene end by 3 bases; junction bases not matched to a gene: 7. The CDR3 loop is CASSPEGDSYEQYF. CDR3 nucleotide sequence: TGTGCCAGCAGCCCCGAGGGGGACAGCTACGAGCAGTACTTC.

This clone came up a few times. This chain links TRBV4-1 with TRBJ2-1; D gene ambiguous. This CDR3 has 13 residues. V lost 3 bases, J lost 6 bases, and 9 bases lay in between. The germline CDR1 and CDR2 sequences are MGHRA and YSYEKL. The CDR3 protein is CASSQIWVNEQFF. Here the CDR3 DNA reads TGCGCCAGCAGCCAGATATGGGTCAATGAGCAGTTCTTC.